A selection of T cell receptor beta chains follows, all from one sample in a study of beta chain features in type 1 diabetes. Some clones are missing from TCRdb's copy, which holds only in-frame ones; the method was immunoSEQ multiplex PCR. The table includes 600,000 or so clones, about 14% detected once. Material for sequencing was naive CD4+ T cells from blood. The origin of the receptors is a man aged 18 to 29 with type 1 diabetes. The CDR3 runs from the conserved cysteine through the conserved F or W. D genes are given only for firm matches. Clone size is stated in some rows and not others, as once, few, many or a class when expanded.

13,TRBJ1-6,TRBV29-1,.,.,CSVATGPGSPLHF,TGCAGCGTCGCCACGGGGCCAGGGTCACCCCTCCACTTT
13,TRBJ2-5,TRBV11-2,.,.,CASSGTNGETQYF,TGTGCCAGCAGCGGAACCAATGGGGAGACCCAGTACTTC
20,TRBJ2-1,TRBV14,TRBD2,.,CASSPRGTSGRASSYNEQFF,TGTGCCAGCAGCCCGAGAGGGACTAGCGGGAGGGCGAGCTCCTACAATGAGCAGTTCTTC
15,TRBJ1-2,TRBV18,.,.,CASSPENPGNYGYTF,TGTGCCAGCTCACCGGAAAATCCGGGGAACTATGGCTACACCTTC
14,TRBJ1-6,TRBV23-1,TRBD1,many,CASRGTGGKSPLHF,TGCGCCAGCCGTGGGACAGGGGGAAAGTCACCCCTCCACTTT
13,TRBJ1-1,TRBV30,.,.,CAGRGYKATEAFF,TGTGCCGGAAGGGGGTACAAAGCCACTGAAGCTTTCTTT
14,TRBJ2-7,TRBV19,.,few,CASSIRPGDYEQYF,TGTGCCAGTAGTATACGGCCAGGGGACTACGAGCAGTACTTC
15,TRBJ2-3,TRBV25-1,.,.,CASSETHGSGDTQYF,TGTGCCAGCAGTGAAACCCATGGTTCTGGAGATACGCAGTATTTT
15,TRBJ2-5,TRBV16,.,few,CASSQAKGVVETQYF,TGTGCCAGCAGCCAAGCGAAGGGGGTGGTGGAGACCCAGTACTTC
12,TRBJ2-7,TRBV14,.,.,CASSQGSYEQYF,TGTGCCAGCAGCCAGGGTAGCTACGAGCAGTACTTC
14,TRBJ2-3,TRBV7-2,TRBD2,.,CASSLLAGLDTQYF,TGTGCCAGCAGCTTACTAGCGGGGTTGGATACGCAGTATTTT
12,TRBJ2-7,TRBV13,.,.,CASSYRNYEQYF,TGTGCCAGCAGCTACCGGAACTACGAGCAGTACTTC
14,TRBJ2-7,TRBV27,.,few,CASSTTGPAYEQYF,TGTGCCAGCAGTACAACCGGACCAGCCTACGAGCAGTACTTC
12,TRBJ2-7,TRBV13,TRBD2,few,CASSLSGAGEYF,TGTGCCAGCAGCCTAAGCGGGGCTGGGGAGTACTTC
17,TRBJ2-7,TRBV6-1,TRBD1,few,CASSEAVSGTVSYEQYF,TGTGCCAGCAGTGAAGCAGTATCCGGGACAGTCTCCTACGAGCAGTACTTC
14,TRBJ2-6,TRBV2,.,few,CASSVRSGANVLTF,TGTGCCAGCTCCGTACGGTCTGGGGCCAACGTCCTGACTTTC
15,TRBJ2-1,TRBV6-5,TRBD2,few,CASSYLAGGNNEQFF,TGTGCCAGCAGTTATTTAGCGGGAGGAAACAATGAGCAGTTCTTC
15,TRBJ2-5,TRBV28,.,few,CASSSTGGAAWTQYF,TGTGCCAGCAGTTCCACCGGTGGGGCGGCATGGACCCAGTACTTC
13,TRBJ2-1,TRBV11-2,TRBD2,few,CASSSLVIAGGFF,TGTGCCAGCAGCTCCTTAGTCATAGCGGGAGGGTTCTTC
16,TRBJ1-2,TRBV5-6,.,.,CASILDAELGSYGYTF,TGTGCCAGCATCCTCGACGCAGAACTCGGGAGCTATGGCTACACCTTC
13,TRBJ2-7,TRBV2,.,few,CASSLELNYEQYF,TGTGCCAGCAGTTTAGAGTTAAACTACGAGCAGTACTTC
13,TRBJ2-4,TRBV11-3,.,.,CASSHKTANIQYF,TGTGCCAGCAGCCATAAGACAGCAAACATTCAGTACTTC
18,TRBJ1-1,TRBV4-1,.,.,CASSPLGRVGGKNTEAFF,TGCGCCAGCAGCCCCCTCGGGAGAGTAGGAGGAAAGAACACTGAAGCTTTCTTT
12,TRBJ2-1,TRBV6-7,TRBD1,.,CASSFPGQDTFF,TGTGCCAGCAGTTTCCCGGGACAGGATACGTTCTTC
14,TRBJ2-7,TRBV25-1,.,.,CASRGAGAPYEQYF,TGTGCCAGCAGGGGAGCAGGGGCCCCCTACGAGCAGTACTTC
15,TRBJ1-1,TRBV4-1,.,few,CASSQDAQRNTEAFF,TGCGCCAGCAGCCAAGATGCACAGAGGAACACTGAAGCTTTCTTT
13,TRBJ1-2,TRBV30,.,.,CAWSVRGAYGYTF,TGTGCCTGGAGTGTACGTGGCGCCTATGGCTACACCTTC
14,TRBJ2-6,TRBV30,.,few,CAWSGPSGANVLTF,TGTGCCTGGAGCGGACCTTCTGGGGCCAACGTCCTGACTTTC
15,TRBJ2-2,TRBV2,.,.,CASSLDGDNTGELFF,TGTGCCAGCAGCCTGGACGGGGACAACACCGGGGAGCTGTTTTTT
12,TRBJ1-1,TRBV6-5,.,.,CASRRGVTEAFF,TGTGCCAGCAGGCGCGGTGTCACTGAAGCTTTCTTT
15,TRBJ2-3,TRBV7-2,.,.,CASSLWGGATDTQYF,TGTGCCAGCAGCTTATGGGGGGGGGCCACAGATACGCAGTATTTT
13,TRBJ2-3,TRBV30,.,few,CAWSNLYTDTQYF,TGTGCCTGGAGTAATCTTTACACAGATACGCAGTATTTT
11,TRBJ2-7,TRBV30,.,.,CASSGYSEQYF,TGTGCCTCTTCGGGGTATTCCGAGCAGTACTTC
16,TRBJ2-3,TRBV5-4,TRBD2,.,CASSSALTSGSDTQYF,TGTGCCAGCAGCTCGGCCCTGACTAGCGGGTCAGATACGCAGTATTTT
13,TRBJ2-5,TRBV19,TRBD1,.,CASSGTDQETQYF,TGTGCCAGTAGTGGGACAGATCAAGAGACCCAGTACTTC
16,TRBJ1-5,TRBV30,TRBD1,few,CAWSVKGAPSNQPQHF,TGTGCCTGGAGTGTAAAGGGGGCACCCTCCAATCAGCCCCAGCATTTT
11,TRBJ2-1,TRBV7-9,.,.,CTQEEYNEQFF,TGTACTCAGGAGGAATACAATGAGCAGTTCTTC
14,TRBJ2-5,TRBV7-9,TRBD1,.,CASSTGTGEETQYF,TGTGCCAGCAGCACTGGGACAGGGGAAGAGACCCAGTACTTC
14,TRBJ2-1,TRBV14,TRBD1,few,CASSGQGAGGEQFF,TGTGCCAGCAGCGGACAGGGCGCCGGGGGTGAGCAGTTCTTC
16,TRBJ1-1,TRBV5-4,TRBD1,few,CASSLAGTGWDTEAFF,TGTGCCAGCAGCTTGGCCGGGACAGGGTGGGACACTGAAGCTTTCTTT
14,TRBJ2-5,TRBV25-1,.,.,CASSRVGRQETQYF,TGTGCCAGCAGCCGGGTAGGAAGACAAGAGACCCAGTACTTC
14,TRBJ1-1,TRBV25-1,TRBD1,few,CASSEARGYTEAFF,TGTGCCAGCAGTGAAGCCAGGGGGTACACTGAAGCTTTCTTT
13,TRBJ2-7,TRBV7-7,.,.,CASSRDVSYEQYF,TGTGCTAGCAGTCGGGACGTCTCCTACGAGCAGTACTTC
15,TRBJ2-1,TRBV4-2,TRBD2,.,CASRPAGGAYNEQFF,TGTGCCAGCAGACCGGCGGGAGGGGCTTACAATGAGCAGTTCTTC
14,TRBJ2-6,TRBV5-1,.,.,CASSPESGANVLTF,TGCGCCAGCAGCCCGGAATCTGGGGCCAACGTCCTGACTTTC
15,TRBJ2-3,TRBV5-1,.,.,CASSLGTQNTDTQYF,TGCGCCAGCAGCTTGGGCACCCAGAACACAGATACGCAGTATTTT
16,TRBJ2-2,TRBV5-4,.,.,CASSSQAGANTGELFF,TGTGCCAGCAGCTCACAAGCTGGGGCGAACACCGGGGAGCTGTTTTTT
15,TRBJ1-4,TRBV7-9,.,.,CASRPYSATNEKLFF,TGTGCCAGCAGGCCCTACAGTGCAACTAATGAAAAACTGTTTTTT
14,TRBJ1-1,TRBV27,TRBD1,few,CASSHDRGYTEAFF,TGTGCCAGCAGCCATGACAGGGGGTACACTGAAGCTTTCTTT